This entry lists 22 T cell receptor beta chains sequenced from one sample in a study of Graves' ophthalmopathy and Graves' hyperthyroidism. RNA transcripts yielded amplified TCR beta CDR3 regions. First-round RT-PCR employed HTBI primers, with a second-round multiplex PCR after it. TCRdb processed the multiplex PCR reads anew with MiXCR; each CDR3 protein has one entry. This sample has 200,000 to 300,000 distinct CDR3 sequences, with roughly 50% found just once. The sequenced sample consisted of peripheral blood. These receptors originate from an adult man with Graves' ophthalmopathy.

A few counts support this clonotype. The rearrangement links TRBV29-1 to TRBJ2-5, with D perhaps assigned TRBD1 or TRBD2 (5 bases each). CDR1 is SQVTM and CDR2 is ANQGSEA in the germline V gene. CDR3 length equals 13 residues. The V gene lost 7 bases and the J gene lost 5 bases, with 17 bases spanning the gap. The CDR3 sequence is CSGQPGPRETQYF. The CDR3 DNA is TGCAGCGGCCAACCGGGACCCCGGGAGACCCAGTACTTC.

This chain uses TRBV7-3 with TRBJ1-2; D is perhaps TRBD1 (5 bases). Germline assignment: CDR1 SGHTA and CDR2 FQGTGA. The ends were cut back, 6 bases at V and 0 bases at J, with 14 bases in the middle. The CDR3 contains 15 residues. This CDR3 is CASSPDSAANYGYTF. In nucleotides, the CDR3 is TGTGCCAGCAGTCCCGACAGTGCAGCTAACTATGGCTACACCTTC. Full variable domain (missing parts from reference TRBV7-3 and TRBJ1-2): GAGVSQTPSNKVTEKGKYVELRCDPISGHTALYWYRQSLGQGPEFLIYFQGTGAADDSGLPNDRFFAVRPEGSVSTLKIQRTERGDSAVYLCASSPDSAANYGYTFGSGTRLTVV.

The V and J genes are TRBV7-9 and TRBJ1-1; maybe TRBD1 (6 bases). CDR1 is SEHNR, CDR2 FQNEAQ, per germline (reference sequence). This CDR3 spans 13 amino acids. V was cut by 3 bases and J by 11 bases, with 16 bases left in between. In DNA form, the CDR3 reads TGTGCCAGCAGCTTTCCCTTGGGGGGCTACGCTTTCTTT. Protein product: CASSFPLGGYAFF.

A word on this clonotype: The junction differs from germline at one of its ends, possibly a read error. This chain uses TRBV9 with TRBJ1-1; maybe TRBD1 (5 bases). The length of the CDR3 is 16 residues. Germline values: CDR1 SGDLS, CDR2 YYNGEE. CDR3 nucleotide sequence: TGCGCCAGCAGGGCGTTGCCGGACCTCACGAACACTGAAGCTTTCTTT. The encoded protein is CASRALPDLTNTEAFF.

This clonotype has a count of ten or more. V and J are TRBV4-1 and TRBJ2-7; D gene uncertain. The CDR3 covers 11 residues. Trimming cost V 3 bases and J 3 bases, with 3 bases left between them. The germline V gene encodes CDR1 MGHRA and CDR2 YSYEKL. The CDR3 region is CASSQFYEQYF. The CDR3 DNA is TGCGCCAGCAGCCAGTTCTACGAGCAGTACTTC.

This clonotype was counted only a few times. The chain carries TRBV19 and TRBJ1-1; D is ambiguous. From germline, CDR1 is LNHDA and CDR2 SQIVND (reference sequence). Trimming took off 7 bases at V and 1 base at J, with 16 bases between the two ends. CDR3 length equals 15 residues. This CDR3 reads CASTPGRLGNTEAFF. The CDR3, as DNA: TGTGCCAGTACCCCCGGCCGTTTAGGGAACACTGAAGCTTTCTTT.

This chain links TRBV7-9 with TRBJ1-2; D remains ambiguous. CDR1 and CDR2 from the germline V gene are SEHNR and FQNEAQ (reference sequence). This CDR3 contains 15 residues. V gave up 5 bases and J gave up 2 bases, with 15 bases separating them. CDR3 protein: CASSPWTISNYGYTF. CDR3 sequence (DNA): TGTGCCAGCAGCCCGTGGACCATTTCGAACTATGGCTACACCTTC.

On this clonotype itself: A much larger clone sits a single nucleotide away, making a read error possible. The V call is TRBV24-1, the J call TRBJ1-5; 7 nucleotides agree with TRBD1. The CDR3 spans 14 residues. Germline lookup yields CDR1 KGHDR and CDR2 SFDVKD. Here the CDR3 reads CATSEQQGNQSQHF. The CDR3, as DNA: TGTGCCACCAGTGAACAACAGGGGAATCAGTCCCAGCATTTT.

This clonotype has a count of ten or more. The chain uses TRBV29-1 and TRBJ1-1; D remains unclear. Germline CDR1 reads SQVTM; CDR2 reads ANQGSEA. The CDR3 totals 12 residues. The ends were cut back, 2 bases at V and 1 base at J, with 5 bases in the middle. The DNA for the CDR3 is TGCAGCGTTGAACCCCAGAACACTGAAGCTTTCTTT. This codes for CSVEPQNTEAFF.

This clonotype was recorded only once. The chain links TRBV12-3 or TRBV12-4 to TRBJ2-5; D unresolved. The V and J ends lost 5 bases and 3 bases respectively, with 10 bases between them. This CDR3 comprises 13 residues. In nucleotides, the CDR3 is TGTGCCAGCAGTGTGATGGCGGAAGAGACCCAGTACTTC. This gives the protein CASSVMAEETQYF.

This clonotype was detected once. The chain is built from TRBV12-3 or TRBV12-4 and TRBJ2-7, with 14 bases aligning to TRBD2. This CDR3 region has 17 residues. V was pared by 7 bases and J by 1 base, with 9 bases of the junction left unmatched. The CDR3 nucleotides read TGTGCCAGCAAGACTAGCGGGGGGGCCCTGAGGTCCTACGAGCAGTACTTC. Its translation: CASKTSGGALRSYEQYF.

The rearrangement uses TRBV5-1 and TRBJ1-3, with D perhaps matching TRBD1 (6 bases). Trimming pared 0 bases from V and 7 bases from J, leaving 11 bases between. CDR3 size: 14 residues. CDR1 SGHRS and CDR2 YFSETQ come from the germline V gene. The CDR3 sequence is CASSLVQGMNTIYF. The CDR3 DNA sequence: TGCGCCAGCAGCTTGGTCCAGGGGATGAACACCATATATTTT.

With respect to this clonotype: Being one base from a much bigger clone, this may be a read error. The gene calls are TRBV29-1 and TRBJ1-2, with TRBD1 matching over 7 bases. Germline CDR1 and CDR2: SQVTM and ANQGSEA. V shed 7 bases and J 12 bases; nucleotides not matched to a gene: 17. The length of the CDR3 is 13 residues. This chain's CDR3 is CSDRQGATGGHTF. The CDR3, as DNA: TGCAGCGACCGACAGGGCGCGACGGGAGGCCACACCTTC.

This clonotype was counted only a few times. This chain joins TRBV9 and TRBJ1-4; D call uncertain. This CDR3 is built from 12 residues. The V gene's germline CDR1 is SGDLS and CDR2 YYNGEE. V was clipped by 3 bases and J by 3 bases, with 3 bases between them. CDR3 residues: CASSGANEKLFF. As DNA, the CDR3 is TGTGCCAGCAGCGGAGCTAATGAAAAACTGTTTTTT.

This chain uses TRBV4-1 with TRBJ1-5, with D possibly TRBD1 on 5 matching bases. V lost 0 bases and J 0 bases, leaving 12 bases between the germline ends. Germline V gene sequence: CDR1 MGHRA, CDR2 YSYEKL. This CDR3 is built from 17 residues. CDR3 nucleotides: TGCGCCAGCAGCCAAGAGGGGCTGGGGGATAGCAATCAGCCCCAGCATTTT. It yields the protein CASSQEGLGDSNQPQHF.

This clonotype occurred a few times. The chain employs TRBV6-5 and TRBJ1-1; D is undetermined. The V gene lost 6 bases and the J gene lost 4 bases, with 12 bases spanning the gap. The CDR3 totals 13 residues. Germline CDR1 is MNHEY and CDR2 is SVGAGI. The CDR3, as DNA: TGTGCCAGCAGCCTAGGGTTTTCCACTGAAGCTTTCTTT. Translation gives CASSLGFSTEAFF.

V is TRBV10-3 and J is TRBJ1-5; 9 bases match TRBD1. CDR1 and CDR2 (germline): ENHRY, SYGVKD. Trimming cost V 10 bases and J 1 base; bases outside gene matches: 5. The CDR3 spans 14 residues. The CDR3 sequence is CASRDRVSNQPQHF. The CDR3 DNA reads as TGTGCCAGCAGGGACAGGGTAAGCAATCAGCCCCAGCATTTT.

The CDR3 loop reads CASKEMYGTEKLFF. In nucleotides, the CDR3 is TGTGCCAGCAAAGAGATGTACGGGACCGAAAAACTGTTTTTT. The chain couples TRBV10-3 to TRBJ1-4, with D perhaps matching TRBD1 (5 bases). CDR1 is ENHRY, CDR2 SYGVKD, per germline. Trimming pared 10 bases from V and 8 bases from J, leaving 20 bases between. The CDR3 contains 14 residues.

The chain uses TRBV7-9 and TRBJ2-7; no reliable D call. CDR3 length: 14 residues. V gave up 1 base and J gave up 5 bases, with 12 bases separating them. Per germline, CDR1 SEHNR and CDR2 FQNEAQ (reference sequence). CDR3 region: CASSLEDGLDEQYF. The CDR3 DNA follows: TGTGCCAGCAGCTTAGAGGACGGTCTAGACGAGCAGTACTTC.

The chain links TRBV5-4 to TRBJ1-1; D call uncertain. The V gene lost 2 bases and the J gene lost 0 bases, with 8 bases spanning the gap. Germline loops: CDR1 SGHNT, CDR2 YYREEE (reference sequence). The CDR3 is 14 amino acids. CDR3 in DNA: TGTGCCAGCAGCTTTATCGAATTGAACACTGAAGCTTTCTTT. Its protein product is CASSFIELNTEAFF.

This clonotype was seen once. At one boundary the junction diverges from the germline segment, which might be a read error. This chain connects TRBV20-1 to TRBJ2-7; D may be TRBD2 (5 bases). The CDR3 has 13 residues. Germline V gives CDR1 DFQATT, CDR2 SNEGSKA (reference sequence). CDR3 sequence reads: CSARGGVPNEQYF. For the CDR3, the DNA is TGCAGTGCAAGAGGAGGCGTTCCCAACGAGCAGTACTTC.

This clonotype has ten or more counts. The chain links TRBV29-1 to TRBJ2-5; D not certain. The V end was cut by 4 bases, the J end by 7 bases, with 19 bases between. The germline gives CDR1 SQVTM, CDR2 ANQGSEA. This CDR3 is 14 amino acids long. CDR3 sequence (DNA): TGCAGCGTTGTTAGGCAGGTAGCAGGCGGGACCCAGTACTTC. Translation gives CSVVRQVAGGTQYF.